This T cell receptor beta chain is drawn from a study of T cells in Graves' hyperthyroidism and ophthalmopathy. This clonotype was found many times. Its antigen is as yet unknown. RNA transcripts were the template for amplifying TCR beta CDR3 regions. When the TCR CDR3 underwent first-round RT-PCR, the HTBI primer set was used. TCRdb reprocessed the multiplex PCR reads with MiXCR, giving one entry per CDR3 protein. Of about 640,000 distinct CDR3 sequences in the sample, roughly 20% were seen once. Study-wide points: With a median lead of around 6.7 months before onset, the model predicted ophthalmopathy.

V dropped 8 bases and J dropped 9; count of bases not matched to a gene: 10. The CDR3 extends over 13 amino acids. The germline CDR1 and CDR2 sequences are SGHNT and YENEEA. Sequenced sample: blood. This chain links TRBV11-3 with TRBJ2-1; 7 nucleotides agree with TRBD2. The receptor was isolated from a man aged 25 to 40 with Graves' ophthalmopathy. Here the CDR3 DNA reads TGTGCCAGCGGCCGGACACCGGGGGGTGAGCAGTTCTTC. Its protein product is CASGRTPGGEQFF. Complete variable domain (other parts from reference TRBV11-3 and TRBJ2-1): EAGVVQSPRYKIIEKKQPVAFWCNPISGHNTLYWYLQNLGQGPELLIRYENEEAVDDSQLPKDRFSAERLKGVDSTLKIQPAELGDSAVYLCASGRTPGGEQFFGPGTRLTVL.